These 28 T cell receptor beta chains share one sample of origin, sequenced in a study of Ad26.COV2.S vaccination and SARS-CoV-2 variants. The method was immunoSEQ multiplex PCR; TCRdb's version includes in-frame clones alone and lacks a portion of them. The table includes about 480,000 clones, around 90% detected once. This sample's treatment: 15 to 20 received Ad26.COV2.S at low or high dose, single or two shots; 5 received placebo; per-sample allocation not given. Sampling was done on day 63 after the first vaccine or placebo injection. Here the sequenced sample was peripheral blood, taken in a trial of Ad26.COV2.S vaccine versus placebo. The receptors come from a person between 18 and 59 years old who received the Ad26.COV2.S COVID-19 vaccine or a placebo.

The chain links TRBV9 to TRBJ1-5, with D unclear. V lost 4 bases, J lost 4 bases, and 12 bases lay in between. The CDR3 loop spans 14 amino acids. The germline CDR1 and CDR2 sequences are SGDLS and YYNGEE. This CDR3 is CASSRGGLNQPQHF. DNA of the CDR3: TGTGCCAGCAGCCGGGGTGGGTTGAATCAGCCCCAGCATTTT. Filled out from reference TRBV9 and TRBJ1-5, the complete variable domain reads DSGVTQTPKHLITATGQRVTLRCSPRSGDLSVYWYQQSLDQGLQFLIQYYNGEERAKGNILERFSAQQFPDLHSELNLSSLELGDSALYFCASSRGGLNQPQHFGDGTRLSIL.

The J gene is TRBJ2-1, the V gene TRBV27; D is uncertain. Germline values: CDR1 MNHEY, CDR2 SMNVEV (reference sequence). This CDR3 is built from 11 residues. V lost 3 bases and J lost 8, with 5 bases in between. The CDR3 is CASSFFDEQFF. The CDR3 DNA follows: TGTGCCAGCAGTTTTTTCGATGAGCAGTTCTTC.

The chain has TRBV5-1 and TRBJ2-3; 9 nucleotides align to TRBD2. Germline assignment: CDR1 SGHRS and CDR2 YFSETQ. This CDR3 has 16 residues. Germline trimming cut 5 bases from V and 2 bases from J; bases unmatched to any gene: 9. The CDR3 is CASRAASGKNTDTQYF. CDR3 sequence (DNA): TGCGCCAGCAGGGCCGCTAGCGGGAAAAACACAGATACGCAGTATTTT.

The genes are TRBV28 and TRBJ1-2; possibly TRBD1 for D (5 bases). CDR3 length: 13 residues. Deletions cut 3 bases from V and 3 bases from J, with 8 bases between. Germline assignment: CDR1 MDHEN and CDR2 SYDVKM. The CDR3 DNA follows: TGTGCCAGCAGTTTTCCAGGGTACTATGGCTACACCTTC. Its translation: CASSFPGYYGYTF.

The chain combines TRBV9 with TRBJ1-2; TRBD1 is a possible D gene (5 bases). The germline gives CDR1 SGDLS, CDR2 YYNGEE. The CDR3 sequence is 18 residues long. Trimming pared 0 bases from V and 0 bases from J, leaving 18 bases between. CDR3 protein: CASSVGRGLGLTNYGYTF. The CDR3 DNA is TGTGCCAGCAGCGTAGGAAGGGGCTTGGGGTTGACTAACTATGGCTACACCTTC.

The chain is built from TRBV27 and TRBJ2-5, with D perhaps assigned TRBD1 or TRBD2 (5 bases each). The CDR3 has 14 residues. Trimming stripped 5 bases from V and 4 bases from J, with 14 bases between. Germline values: CDR1 MNHEY, CDR2 SMNVEV (reference sequence). The chain's CDR3 is CASSSPGRGETQYF. In DNA form, the CDR3 reads TGTGCCAGCAGTAGTCCGGGGCGCGGAGAGACCCAGTACTTC.

The genes are TRBV5-1 and TRBJ2-1; 7 nucleotides line up with TRBD2. With 9 bases clipped from V and 7 bases from J, the junction kept 13 bases outside the gene matches. Germline V gene sequence: CDR1 SGHRS, CDR2 YFSETQ. The CDR3 consists of 14 residues. The CDR3 reads CANRREIGANEQFF. The CDR3 coding sequence is TGCGCCAACAGGCGGGAGATCGGGGCGAATGAGCAGTTCTTC.

This chain uses TRBV6-2 or TRBV6-3 with TRBJ1-1; D is uncertain. CDR1 MNHEY and CDR2 SVGEGT come from the germline V gene. The length of the CDR3 is 15 residues. Trimming pared 5 bases from V and 4 bases from J, leaving 17 bases between. The CDR3 here is CASSEVLGPSTEAFF. The CDR3 coding sequence is TGTGCCAGCAGTGAGGTACTTGGACCGAGCACTGAAGCTTTCTTT.

The chain recombines TRBV6-6 with TRBJ2-7; a possible D gene is TRBD2 (5 bases). Deletions cut 5 bases from V and 6 bases from J, with 17 bases between. The germline gives CDR1 MNHNY, CDR2 SVGAGI (reference sequence). This CDR3 comprises 14 residues. This CDR3 reads CASSASGLGSEQYF. The CDR3 region has the DNA TGTGCCAGCAGTGCCTCTGGGTTAGGGAGCGAGCAGTACTTC.

The chain carries TRBV6-2 or TRBV6-3 and TRBJ2-7, with 12 bases matching TRBD2. Germline CDR1 MNHEY, CDR2 SVGEGT. Germline trimming cut 0 bases from V and 2 bases from J; bases unmatched to any gene: 17. The CDR3 totals 21 residues. CDR3 coding DNA: TGTGCCAGCAGTTACTCGAGCGGACGGACTAGCGGGATCAGATCCACCTACGAGCAGTACTTC. It translates to CASSYSSGRTSGIRSTYEQYF.

The CDR3 bases are TGTGCCAGTTTGGCAGGGGCCTCCTACAATGAGCAGTTCTTC. Encoded protein: CASLAGASYNEQFF. This chain joins TRBV19 and TRBJ2-1; D may be TRBD1 (6 bases). Germline V gene lookup returns CDR1 LNHDA and CDR2 SQIVND (reference sequence). V dropped 8 bases and J dropped 0 bases, with 11 bases sitting between them. CDR3 length: 14 amino acids.

This clone was counted between two and nine times. The chain is built from TRBV28 and TRBJ2-7; no clear D gene. V was clipped by 5 bases and J by 1 base, with 12 bases between them. Per germline, CDR1 MDHEN and CDR2 SYDVKM. The CDR3 consists of 14 residues. CDR3 DNA sequence: TGTGCCAGCAGTCCCTATCTTGGGTCCTACGAGCAGTACTTC. Amino acid sequence: CASSPYLGSYEQYF.

V and J are TRBV6-5 and TRBJ2-7, with TRBD1 matching 9 bases. In germline, CDR1 is MNHEY, CDR2 SVGAGI. CDR3 length: 14 residues. The V segment lost 6 bases and the J segment 2 bases; nucleotides outside the gene matches: 5. The CDR3 sequence is CASRAGTGTYEQYF. As DNA, the CDR3 is TGTGCCAGCAGGGCCGGGACAGGGACCTACGAGCAGTACTTC.

V gene TRBV6-2 or TRBV6-3 combines with J gene TRBJ2-7; D possibly corresponds to TRBD2 (6 bases). The V end lost 5 bases, the J end lost 2 bases, and 13 bases lay between the germline ends. In germline, CDR1 is MNHEY, CDR2 SVGEGT. The CDR3 sequence is 14 residues long. CDR3 nucleotides: TGTGCCAGCAGTCCGGGACTGCCCCCCTACGAGCAGTACTTC. Translated: CASSPGLPPYEQYF.

The rearrangement joins TRBV6-5 to TRBJ2-7; 8 nucleotides align to TRBD2. Germline V gene sequence: CDR1 MNHEY, CDR2 SVGAGI. There are 12 residues in the CDR3. V lost 2 bases and J lost 7; bases outside the gene matches: 1. The CDR3 loop is CASSYRGGEQYF. For the CDR3, the DNA is TGTGCCAGCAGTTACCGGGGGGGGGAGCAGTACTTC.

The chain couples TRBV7-2 to TRBJ2-1; 12 nucleotides match TRBD1. The germline CDR1 and CDR2 sequences are SGHTA and FQGNSA. The J segment lost 1 base and the V segment lost 5 bases, leaving 12 bases of the junction unmatched. The CDR3 extends over 19 amino acids. The CDR3 spells CASSPKGQGAFGSYNEQFF. CDR3 coding DNA: TGTGCCAGCAGCCCCAAGGGACAGGGGGCGTTTGGTTCCTACAATGAGCAGTTCTTC. Full variable domain (rest looked up from reference TRBV7-2 and TRBJ2-1): GAGVSQSPSNKVTEKGKDVELRCDPISGHTALYWYRQSLGQGLEFLIYFQGNSAPDKSGLPSDRFSAERTGGSVSTLTIQRTQQEDSAVYLCASSPKGQGAFGSYNEQFFGPGTRLTVL.

The chain uses TRBV5-1 and TRBJ2-5; TRBD2 matches at 7 bases. Germline loops: CDR1 SGHRS, CDR2 YFSETQ. V shed 0 bases, J shed 5 bases, and the junction held 4 bases outside the gene matches. The CDR3 is made up of 14 amino acids. DNA of the CDR3: TGCGCCAGCAGCTTGGTGGGGGGGATGGAGACCCAGTACTTC. Amino acids: CASSLVGGMETQYF. The full variable domain, rest sourced from reference TRBV5-1 and TRBJ2-5, is KAGVTQTPRYLIKTRGQQVTLSCSPISGHRSVSWYQQTPGQGLQFLFEYFSETQRNKGNFPGRFSGRQFSNSRSEMNVSTLELGDSALYLCASSLVGGMETQYFGPGTRLLVL.

Comments on this clone: Other nucleotide sequences in the sample specify the same CDR3. This chain links TRBV6-1 with TRBJ2-7; 7 bases are a match to TRBD1. CDR3 length: 14 amino acids. V shed 0 bases and J 4 bases; nucleotides not matched to a gene: 3. The germline gives CDR1 MNHNS, CDR2 SASEGT. The CDR3 spells CASSEAGGGYEQYF. CDR3 in DNA: TGTGCCAGCAGTGAAGCAGGGGGCGGGTACGAGCAGTACTTC.

About this clone itself: One junction end disagrees with the germline gene, perhaps due to a read error. The V gene is TRBV10-3, the J gene TRBJ2-3; 9 positions match TRBD1. The germline V gene encodes CDR1 ENHRY and CDR2 SYGVKD. The CDR3 runs to 14 residues. The DNA for the CDR3 is TGTGCCCTCAGTGGGACAGGGTTACAAGATACGCAGTATTTT. This codes for CALSGTGLQDTQYF.

The chain recombines TRBV5-1 with TRBJ2-1; D not certain. V was cut by 0 bases and J by 6 bases, with 7 bases left in between. CDR1 is SGHRS and CDR2 is YFSETQ in the germline V gene. CDR3 size: 13 residues. The CDR3 bases are TGCGCCAGCAGCTTGGCCTGGAGCAATGAGCAGTTCTTC. Its translation is CASSLAWSNEQFF.

The chain employs TRBV19 and TRBJ2-1; 8 nucleotides line up with TRBD1. The CDR3 totals 15 residues. Per the germline V gene, CDR1 is LNHDA and CDR2 is SQIVND (reference sequence). With V trimmed by 8 bases and J by 7 bases, 13 bases remained unmatched. The CDR3 sequence: CASRGWAGGLNEQFF. For the CDR3, the DNA is TGTGCCAGTCGCGGGTGGGCAGGGGGCTTAAATGAGCAGTTCTTC.

The CDR3 spells CASSEGAGGPHEQFF. The CDR3 region has the DNA TGTGCCAGCAGTGAGGGGGCGGGAGGGCCCCATGAGCAGTTCTTC. The rearrangement uses TRBV6-1 and TRBJ2-1, with 9 positions matching TRBD2. J was trimmed by 8 bases and V by 3 bases; bases with no gene match: 8. The CDR3 has 15 amino acids. Germline V gene data show CDR1 as MNHNS and CDR2 as SASEGT.

Turning to this clone: Other DNA sequences in the sample encode the same CDR3. The chain recombines TRBV5-6 with TRBJ2-7; perhaps D is TRBD1 or TRBD2 (5 bases each). V dropped 0 bases and J dropped 2 bases, with 9 bases sitting between them. From germline, CDR1 is SGHDT and CDR2 YYEEEE. The CDR3 is 14 amino acids. CDR3 in amino acids: CASSLGQGAYEQYF. The CDR3 DNA is TGTGCCAGCAGCTTGGGGCAGGGAGCCTACGAGCAGTACTTC. Using reference TRBV5-6 and TRBJ2-7 for the parts outside the CDR3, the full variable domain is DAGVTQSPTHLIKTRGQQVTLRCSPKSGHDTVSWYQQALGQGPQFIFQYYEEEERQRGNFPDRFSGHQFPNYSSELNVNALLLGDSALYLCASSLGQGAYEQYFGPGTRLTVT.

The chain combines TRBV30 with TRBJ2-1, with a weak D call TRBD2 (6 bases). Germline V gene data show CDR1 as GTSNPN and CDR2 as SVGIG (reference sequence). This CDR3 is built from 15 residues. V dropped 0 bases and J dropped 4 bases, with 13 bases sitting between them. The CDR3: CAWSVGRRGYNEQFF. The CDR3 nucleotides read TGTGCCTGGAGTGTTGGGAGGAGGGGATACAATGAGCAGTTCTTC.

CDR3: CASSLYGNRYTF. The CDR3 region has the DNA TGTGCCAGCAGCCTATATGGCAATCGCTACACCTTC. The rearrangement links TRBV27 to TRBJ1-2; D is ambiguous. Germline V CDR1 and CDR2: MNHEY, SMNVEV (reference sequence). Trimming cost V 6 bases and J 9 bases, with 14 bases left between them. The CDR3 is made up of 12 amino acids.

V and J are TRBV19 and TRBJ2-1; 10 nucleotides line up with TRBD2. Per germline, CDR1 LNHDA and CDR2 SQIVND (reference sequence). Trimming at V came to 5 bases and at J to 6 bases, leaving 10 bases not matched to a gene. The CDR3 extends over 16 amino acids. The DNA of the CDR3 is TGTGCCAGTAGTCTTGATCTAGCGGGAGTGGGCAATGAGCAGTTCTTC. This sequence encodes CASSLDLAGVGNEQFF.

The rearrangement joins TRBV5-6 to TRBJ2-2, with 7 positions matching TRBD2. CDR3 size: 16 residues. Trimming at V came to 4 bases and at J to 5 bases, leaving 11 bases not matched to a gene. CDR1 and CDR2 (germline): SGHDT, YYEEEE. The CDR3 DNA follows: TGTGCCAGCAGCGCGACTAGCTCCTGGGGGACCGGGGAGCTGTTTTTT. Translating it yields CASSATSSWGTGELFF.

The chain links TRBV5-1 to TRBJ2-1; D possibly matches TRBD1 or TRBD2 (5 bases each). Per germline, CDR1 SGHRS and CDR2 YFSETQ. CDR3 size: 15 residues. Trimming removed 6 bases at V and 2 bases at J, with 15 bases between. Written as DNA, the CDR3 is TGCGCCAGCACTTCCGGGACGCGCGCCTACAATGAGCAGTTCTTC. Translated, it gives CASTSGTRAYNEQFF.